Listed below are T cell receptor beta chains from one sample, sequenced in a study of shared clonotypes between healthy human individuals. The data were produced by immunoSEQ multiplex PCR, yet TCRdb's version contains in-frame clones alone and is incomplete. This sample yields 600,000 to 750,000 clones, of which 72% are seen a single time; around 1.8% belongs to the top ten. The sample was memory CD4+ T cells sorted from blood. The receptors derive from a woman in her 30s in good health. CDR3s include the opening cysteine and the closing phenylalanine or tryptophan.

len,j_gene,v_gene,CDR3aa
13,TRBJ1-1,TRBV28,CASSFRGGFEAFF
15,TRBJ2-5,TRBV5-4,CASSLGGLAIETQYF
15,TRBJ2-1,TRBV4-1,CASSQVGRAFNEQFF
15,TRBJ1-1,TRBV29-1,CSVKDRVGVNTEAFF
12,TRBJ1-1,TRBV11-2,CASSLEGRGAFF
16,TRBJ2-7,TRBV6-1,CASSEDLEGAFYEQYF
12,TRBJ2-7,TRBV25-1,CASSGGWGRQYF
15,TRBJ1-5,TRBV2,CASAEGGISNQPQHF
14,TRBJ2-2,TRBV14,CASSQARGTGELFF
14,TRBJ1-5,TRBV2,CASSPGTGDQPQHF
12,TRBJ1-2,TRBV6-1,CASSGDLRGYTF
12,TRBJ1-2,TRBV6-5,CASREKGAGYTF
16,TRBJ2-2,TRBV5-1,CASRPSGRAGTGELFF
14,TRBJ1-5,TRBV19,CASSWLGDNQPQHF
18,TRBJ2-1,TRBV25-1,CASSGRDRGPLGDNEQFF
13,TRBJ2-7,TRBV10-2,CASRGPSSYEQYF
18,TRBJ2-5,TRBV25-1,CASSVVGGERGSQETQYF
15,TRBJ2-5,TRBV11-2,CASSSVRVAGETQYF
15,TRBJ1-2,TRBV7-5,CASSLMQGANYGYTF
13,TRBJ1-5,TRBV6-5,CASSPQGKGTQHF
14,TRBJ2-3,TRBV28,CASSLQAGALTQYF
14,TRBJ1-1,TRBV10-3,CAIMNHQGGGKAFF
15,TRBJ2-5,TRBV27,CASRARVGIGETQYF
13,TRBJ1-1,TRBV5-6,CASSRLDSSMAFF
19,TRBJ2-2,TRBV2,CASKGLEERASANTGELFF
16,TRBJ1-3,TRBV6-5,CASSYSEYNSGNTIYF
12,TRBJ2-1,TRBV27,CASSFANNEQFF
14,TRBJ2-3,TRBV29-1,CSVRPGQSTDTQYF
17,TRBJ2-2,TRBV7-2,CASSPSRLAGVTGELFF
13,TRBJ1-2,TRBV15,CATSRRLGPGYTF
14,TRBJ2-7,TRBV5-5,CASIRGAGSYEQYF
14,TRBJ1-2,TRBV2,CASRGDQRVSGYTF
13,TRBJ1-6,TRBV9,CASSVSREPPLHF
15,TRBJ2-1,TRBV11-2,CASRKTGGGASEQFF
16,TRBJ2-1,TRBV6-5,CASSYSRLAGVNEQFF
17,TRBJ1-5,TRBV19,CASSIEDPAYSNQPQHF
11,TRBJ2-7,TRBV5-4,CASSSEGEQYF
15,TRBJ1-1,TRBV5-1,CASSATGRSNTEAFF
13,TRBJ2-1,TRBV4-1,CASSQVRGWEQFF
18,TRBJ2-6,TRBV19,CASSTRALPSSGANVLTF
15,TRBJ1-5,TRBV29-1,CSVVFQGGGNQPQHF
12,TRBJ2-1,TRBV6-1,CASKPSSNEQFF
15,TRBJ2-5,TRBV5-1,CASSRTGLEQETQYF
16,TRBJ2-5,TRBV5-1,CASSREGQFGAETQYF
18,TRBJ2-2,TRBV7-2,CASSLDGEAGSNTGELFF
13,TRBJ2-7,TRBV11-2,CASSRTLSPEQYF
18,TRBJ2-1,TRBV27,CASSFSSPLAGGVNEQFF
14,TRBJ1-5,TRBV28,CASRPGQGGQPQHF
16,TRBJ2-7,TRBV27,CASYSPGVQGVYEQYF
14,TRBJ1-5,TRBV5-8,CASRGYRFRQPQHF
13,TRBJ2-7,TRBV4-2,CASSRGGDYEQYF
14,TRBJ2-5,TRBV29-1,CSVERYSGSQTQYF
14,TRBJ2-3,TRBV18,CASSPGTRIGAQYF